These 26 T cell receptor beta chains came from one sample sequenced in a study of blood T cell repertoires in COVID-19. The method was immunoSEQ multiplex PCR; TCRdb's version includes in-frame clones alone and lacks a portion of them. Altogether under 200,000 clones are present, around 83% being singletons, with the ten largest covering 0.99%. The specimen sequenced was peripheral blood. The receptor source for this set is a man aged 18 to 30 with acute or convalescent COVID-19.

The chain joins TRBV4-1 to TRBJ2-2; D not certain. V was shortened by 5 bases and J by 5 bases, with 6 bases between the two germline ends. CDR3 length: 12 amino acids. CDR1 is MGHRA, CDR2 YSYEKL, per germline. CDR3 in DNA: TGCGCCAGCAGCGGCATGACCGGGGAGCTGTTTTTT. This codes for CASSGMTGELFF.

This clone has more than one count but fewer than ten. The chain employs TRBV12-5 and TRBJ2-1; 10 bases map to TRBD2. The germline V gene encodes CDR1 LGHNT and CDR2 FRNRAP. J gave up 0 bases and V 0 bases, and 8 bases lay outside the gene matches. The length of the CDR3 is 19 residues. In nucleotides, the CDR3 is TGTGCTAGTGGTTTGGTAGAGGATGGGACTAGCGCCTCCTACAATGAGCAGTTCTTC. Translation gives CASGLVEDGTSASYNEQFF.

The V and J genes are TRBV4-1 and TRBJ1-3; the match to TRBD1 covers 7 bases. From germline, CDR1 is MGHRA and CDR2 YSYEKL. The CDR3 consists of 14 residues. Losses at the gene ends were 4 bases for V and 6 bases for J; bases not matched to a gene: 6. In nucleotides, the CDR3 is TGCGCCAGCAGCCGTGGACAGGCCGTAAACACCATATATTTT. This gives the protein CASSRGQAVNTIYF.

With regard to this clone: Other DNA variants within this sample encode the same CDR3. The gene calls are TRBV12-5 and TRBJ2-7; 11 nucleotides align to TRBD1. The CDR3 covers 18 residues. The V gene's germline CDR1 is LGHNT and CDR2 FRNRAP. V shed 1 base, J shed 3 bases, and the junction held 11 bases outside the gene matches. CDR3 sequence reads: CASGLETWTGTGGYEQYF. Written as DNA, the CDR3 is TGTGCTAGTGGTTTGGAAACTTGGACGGGGACAGGGGGCTACGAGCAGTACTTC.

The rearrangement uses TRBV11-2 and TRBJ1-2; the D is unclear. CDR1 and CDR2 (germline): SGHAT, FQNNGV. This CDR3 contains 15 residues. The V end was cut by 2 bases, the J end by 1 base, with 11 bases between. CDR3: CASSLWAGDNYGYTF. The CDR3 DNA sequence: TGTGCCAGCAGCTTATGGGCAGGCGATAACTATGGCTACACCTTC.

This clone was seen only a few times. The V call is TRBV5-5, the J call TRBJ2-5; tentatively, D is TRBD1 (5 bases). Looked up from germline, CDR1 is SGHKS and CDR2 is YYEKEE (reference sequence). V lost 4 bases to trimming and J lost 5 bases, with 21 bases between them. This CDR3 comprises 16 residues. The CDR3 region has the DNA TGTGCCAGCAGCATACAACAGGCGCGCCCAGGCGAGACCCAGTACTTC. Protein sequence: CASSIQQARPGETQYF.

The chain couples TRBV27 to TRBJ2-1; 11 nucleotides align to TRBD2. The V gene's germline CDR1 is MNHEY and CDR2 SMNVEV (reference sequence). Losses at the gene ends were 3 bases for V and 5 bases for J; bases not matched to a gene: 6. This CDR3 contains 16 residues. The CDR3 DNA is TGTGCCAGCAGTTTGTGGACTAGCGGGCATAACAATGAGCAGTTCTTC. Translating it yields CASSLWTSGHNNEQFF.

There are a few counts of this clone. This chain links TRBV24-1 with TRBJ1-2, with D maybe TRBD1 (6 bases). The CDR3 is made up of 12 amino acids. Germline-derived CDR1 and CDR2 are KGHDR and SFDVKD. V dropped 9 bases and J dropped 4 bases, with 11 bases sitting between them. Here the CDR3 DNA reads TGTGCCACCTCTGACAGGCTCTATGGCTACACCTTC. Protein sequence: CATSDRLYGYTF.

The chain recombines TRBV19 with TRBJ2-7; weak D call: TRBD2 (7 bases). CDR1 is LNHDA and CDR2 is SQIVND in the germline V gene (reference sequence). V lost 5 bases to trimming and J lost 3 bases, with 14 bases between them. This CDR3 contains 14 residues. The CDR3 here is CASSPAGAGYEQYF. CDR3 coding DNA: TGTGCCAGTAGTCCCGCGGGGGCCGGCTACGAGCAGTACTTC. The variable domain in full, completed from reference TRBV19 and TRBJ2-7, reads DGGITQSPKYLFRKEGQNVTLSCEQNLNHDAMYWYRQDPGQGLRLIYYSQIVNDFQKGDIAEGYSVSREKKESFPLTVTSAQKNPTAFYLCASSPAGAGYEQYFGPGTRLTVT.

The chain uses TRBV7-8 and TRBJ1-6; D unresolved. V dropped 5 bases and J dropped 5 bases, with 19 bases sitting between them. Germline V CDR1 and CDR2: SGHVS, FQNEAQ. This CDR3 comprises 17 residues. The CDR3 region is CASSPRGSRRDNSPLHF. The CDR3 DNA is TGTGCCAGCAGCCCTAGAGGGTCCAGGAGAGATAATTCACCCCTCCACTTT.

CDR3 sequence: CASSLNYEQYF. DNA for the CDR3: TGTGCCAGCAGCCTTAATTACGAGCAGTACTTC. The chain is built from TRBV3-1 (or the pseudogene TRBV3-2) and TRBJ2-7, with D uncertain. The CDR3 totals 11 residues. From germline, CDR1 is LGHDT and CDR2 YNNKEL (reference sequence). With 4 bases removed from V and 4 bases from J, the gap between germline ends came to 5 bases.

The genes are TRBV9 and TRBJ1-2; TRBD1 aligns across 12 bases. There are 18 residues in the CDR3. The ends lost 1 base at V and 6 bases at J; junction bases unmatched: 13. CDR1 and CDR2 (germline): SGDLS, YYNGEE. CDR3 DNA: TGTGCCAGCAGCGTACGAGGGACAGGGGGCTGGGAGGATGATGGCTACACCTTC. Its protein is CASSVRGTGGWEDDGYTF.

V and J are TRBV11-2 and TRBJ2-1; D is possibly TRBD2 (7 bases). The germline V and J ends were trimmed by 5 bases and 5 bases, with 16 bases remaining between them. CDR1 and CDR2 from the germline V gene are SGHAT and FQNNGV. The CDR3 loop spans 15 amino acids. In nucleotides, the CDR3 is TGTGCCAGCAGCCCGGTGGCGGGGGCGAACAATGAGCAGTTCTTC. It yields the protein CASSPVAGANNEQFF. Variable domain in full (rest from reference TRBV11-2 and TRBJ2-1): EAGVAQSPRYKIIEKRQSVAFWCNPISGHATLYWYQQILGQGPKLLIQFQNNGVVDDSQLPKDRFSAERLKGVDSTLKIQPAKLEDSAVYLCASSPVAGANNEQFFGPGTRLTVL.

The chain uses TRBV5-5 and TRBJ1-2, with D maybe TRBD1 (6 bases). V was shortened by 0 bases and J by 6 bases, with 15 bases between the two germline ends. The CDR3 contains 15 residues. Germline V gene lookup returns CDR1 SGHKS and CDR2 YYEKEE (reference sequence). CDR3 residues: CASSLENTGFDGYTF. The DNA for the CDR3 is TGTGCCAGCAGCTTGGAAAACACAGGGTTCGATGGCTACACCTTC.

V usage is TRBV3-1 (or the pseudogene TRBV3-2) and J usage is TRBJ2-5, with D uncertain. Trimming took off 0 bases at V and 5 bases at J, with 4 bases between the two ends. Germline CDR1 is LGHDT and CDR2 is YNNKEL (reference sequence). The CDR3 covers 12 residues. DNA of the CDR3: TGTGCCAGCAGCCAAGATGGCGAGACCCAGTACTTC. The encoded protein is CASSQDGETQYF.

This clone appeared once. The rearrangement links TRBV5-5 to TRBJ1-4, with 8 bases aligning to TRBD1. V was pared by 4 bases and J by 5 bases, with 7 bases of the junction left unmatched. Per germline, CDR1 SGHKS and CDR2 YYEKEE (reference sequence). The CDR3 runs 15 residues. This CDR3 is CASSQTGGSNEKLFF. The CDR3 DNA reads TGTGCCAGCAGCCAAACAGGGGGATCGAATGAAAAACTGTTTTTT.

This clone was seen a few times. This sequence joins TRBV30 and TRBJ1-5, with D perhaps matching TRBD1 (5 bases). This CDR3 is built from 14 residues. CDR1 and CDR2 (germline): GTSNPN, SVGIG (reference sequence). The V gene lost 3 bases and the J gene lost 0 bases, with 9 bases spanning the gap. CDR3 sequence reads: CAWRDSLSNQPQHF. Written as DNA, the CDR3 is TGTGCCTGGAGAGACAGCCTTAGCAATCAGCCCCAGCATTTT.

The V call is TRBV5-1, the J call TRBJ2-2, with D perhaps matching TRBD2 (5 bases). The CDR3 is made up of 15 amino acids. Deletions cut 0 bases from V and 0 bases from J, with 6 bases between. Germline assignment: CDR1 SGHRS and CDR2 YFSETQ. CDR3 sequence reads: CASSLEAANTGELFF. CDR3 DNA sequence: TGCGCCAGCAGCTTGGAAGCGGCGAACACCGGGGAGCTGTTTTTT.

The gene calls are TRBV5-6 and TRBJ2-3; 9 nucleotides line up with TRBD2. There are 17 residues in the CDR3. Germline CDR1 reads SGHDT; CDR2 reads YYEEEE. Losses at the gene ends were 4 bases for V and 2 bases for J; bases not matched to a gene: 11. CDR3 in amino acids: CASSPGSGGKVTDTQYF. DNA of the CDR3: TGTGCCAGCAGCCCAGGTAGCGGGGGTAAAGTCACAGATACGCAGTATTTT.

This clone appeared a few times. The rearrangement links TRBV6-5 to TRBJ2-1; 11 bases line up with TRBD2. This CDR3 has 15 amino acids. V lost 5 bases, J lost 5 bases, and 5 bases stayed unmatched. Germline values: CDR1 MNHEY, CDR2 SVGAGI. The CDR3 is CASSPLAGGNNEQFF. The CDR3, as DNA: TGTGCCAGCAGTCCGCTAGCGGGGGGTAACAATGAGCAGTTCTTC.

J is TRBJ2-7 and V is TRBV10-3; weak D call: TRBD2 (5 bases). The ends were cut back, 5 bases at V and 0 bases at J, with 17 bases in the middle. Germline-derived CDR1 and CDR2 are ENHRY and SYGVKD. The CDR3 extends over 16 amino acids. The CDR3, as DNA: TGTGCCATCAGTCTAGCCGGGTCGTTGAGCTCCTACGAGCAGTACTTC. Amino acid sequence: CAISLAGSLSSYEQYF.

CDR3 sequence (DNA): TGTGCCAGCAGACTGGGACAGGGGAATCAGCCCCAGCATTTT. It specifies CASRLGQGNQPQHF. The genes are TRBV6-5 and TRBJ1-5; TRBD1 aligns across 10 bases. The CDR3 length is 14 residues. Germline CDR1 reads MNHEY; CDR2 reads SVGAGI. After removal of 6 bases from V and 4 bases from J, the junction contained 3 bases not matched to a gene.

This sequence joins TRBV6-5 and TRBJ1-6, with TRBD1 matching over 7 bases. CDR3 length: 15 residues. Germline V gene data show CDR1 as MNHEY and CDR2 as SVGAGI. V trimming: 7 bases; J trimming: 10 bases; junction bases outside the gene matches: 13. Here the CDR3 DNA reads TGTGCCAGCATCCGAATGGACAGGTCTGGCTCACCCCTCCACTTT. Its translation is CASIRMDRSGSPLHF.

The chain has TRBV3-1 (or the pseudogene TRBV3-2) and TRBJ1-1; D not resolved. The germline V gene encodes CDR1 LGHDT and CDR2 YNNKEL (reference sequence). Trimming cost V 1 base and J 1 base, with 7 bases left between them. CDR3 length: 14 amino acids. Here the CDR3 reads CASSQVYRNTEAFF. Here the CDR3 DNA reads TGTGCCAGCAGCCAAGTATACAGGAACACTGAAGCTTTCTTT.

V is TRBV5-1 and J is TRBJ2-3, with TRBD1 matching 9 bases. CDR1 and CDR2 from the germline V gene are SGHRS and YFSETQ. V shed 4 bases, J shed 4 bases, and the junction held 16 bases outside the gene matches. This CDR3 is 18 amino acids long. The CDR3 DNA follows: TGCGCCAGCAGCCCAGCGCGGCCGGGACAGGGCAGCGCAGATACGCAGTATTTT. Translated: CASSPARPGQGSADTQYF.

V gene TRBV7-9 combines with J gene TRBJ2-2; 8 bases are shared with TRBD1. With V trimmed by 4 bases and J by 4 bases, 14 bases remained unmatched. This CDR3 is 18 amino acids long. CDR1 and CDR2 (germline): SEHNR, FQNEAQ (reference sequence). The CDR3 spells CASSSTGQGGMFTGELFF. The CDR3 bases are TGTGCCAGCAGCTCGACCGGACAGGGAGGAATGTTCACCGGGGAGCTGTTTTTT.